This T cell receptor beta chain appears in the sequencing data of a study of cytomegalovirus exposure and HLA in healthy donors. In the PCR, 60 Vbeta and 13 Jbeta primers were used. Authors' data handling: An analysis performed later counted 70 million to 90 million unique TCR beta chains (roughly 10 million of them shared). The repertoire was sequenced with immunoSEQ multiplex PCR; TCRdb's copy has only in-frame clones and lacks some. V, J and clone size are taken as reported in that table, and D and trimming were inferred from the DNA itself. The data contain about 170,000 clones, over 70% of them singletons. Study results and caveats: Being productive about 90% or about 30% of the time was typical of most TCR beta V segments in an earlier analysis. Among TCR beta chains, those listed as cytomegalovirus-associated numbered some 160. Researchers reported in a later analysis that a missense DCLRE1C variant was tied to TCR beta V- and J-gene trimming.

Comment on this clone: Its specificity is unknown.

Trimming cost V 3 bases and J 8 bases; bases outside gene matches: 12. CDR1 and CDR2 from the germline V gene are GTSNPN and SVGIG (reference sequence). The CDR3 loop spans 15 amino acids. The J gene is TRBJ2-2, the V gene TRBV30, with 7 bases identical to TRBD1. Sequencing input: PBMCs. The source of this sequence is a female donor in good health and CMV-seronegative. CDR3 DNA: TGTGCCTGGAGAGAGGTGACCTGGGGACAGGGGGAGCTGTTTTTT. Its translation: CAWREVTWGQGELFF.